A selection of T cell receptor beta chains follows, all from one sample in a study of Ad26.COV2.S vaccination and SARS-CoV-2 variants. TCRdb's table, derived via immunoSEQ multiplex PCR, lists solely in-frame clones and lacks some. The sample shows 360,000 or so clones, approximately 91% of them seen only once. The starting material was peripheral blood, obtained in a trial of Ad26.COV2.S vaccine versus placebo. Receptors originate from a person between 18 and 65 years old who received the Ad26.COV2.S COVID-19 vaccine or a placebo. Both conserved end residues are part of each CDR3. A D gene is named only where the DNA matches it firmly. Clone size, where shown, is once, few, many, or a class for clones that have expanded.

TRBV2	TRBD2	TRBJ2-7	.	CASRSGGYEQYF	TGTGCCAGCAGATCCGGGGGGTACGAGCAGTACTTC
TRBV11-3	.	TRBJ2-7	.	CASSPWGDEQYF	TGTGCCAGCAGCCCCTGGGGGGACGAGCAGTACTTC
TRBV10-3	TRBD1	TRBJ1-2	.	CAISEWGTGALSDYTF	TGTGCCATCAGTGAGTGGGGGACAGGAGCATTGTCTGACTACACCTTC
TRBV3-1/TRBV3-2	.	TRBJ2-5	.	CASSPDRVGGETQYF	TGTGCCAGCAGCCCCGACAGGGTCGGGGGTGAGACCCAGTACTTC
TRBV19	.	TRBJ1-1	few	CASRGGGENTEAFF	TGTGCCAGTAGAGGTGGAGGTGAAAACACTGAAGCTTTCTTT
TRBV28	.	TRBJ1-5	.	CASSLKGRISNQPQHF	TGTGCCAGCAGTTTAAAGGGGAGGATTAGTAATCAGCCCCAGCATTTT
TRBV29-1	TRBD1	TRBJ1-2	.	CSVVRTGGELGYTF	TGCAGCGTTGTTAGGACAGGGGGCGAACTTGGCTACACCTTC
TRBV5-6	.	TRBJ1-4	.	CASRETFTDEKLFF	TGTGCCAGCAGGGAGACTTTTACGGATGAAAAACTGTTTTTT
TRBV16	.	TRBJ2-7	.	CASSQSLGRNYEQYF	TGTGCCAGCAGCCAATCTCTGGGCCGTAATTACGAGCAGTACTTC
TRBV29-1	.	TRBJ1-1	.	CSVEAHLNTEAFF	TGCAGCGTTGAGGCACACCTGAACACTGAAGCTTTCTTT
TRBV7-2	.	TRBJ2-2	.	CASSLSRQNTGELFF	TGTGCCAGCAGCTTAAGCAGGCAGAACACCGGGGAGCTGTTTTTT
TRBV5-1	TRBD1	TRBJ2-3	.	CASSLRDRYSTDTQYF	TGCGCCAGCAGCCTCCGGGACAGGTATAGCACAGATACGCAGTATTTT
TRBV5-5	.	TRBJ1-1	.	CASSKELMNTEAFF	TGTGCCAGCAGTAAAGAGCTTATGAACACTGAAGCTTTCTTT
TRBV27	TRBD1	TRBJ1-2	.	CASSSQGTANYGYTF	TGTGCCAGCAGTTCACAGGGGACCGCGAACTATGGCTACACCTTC
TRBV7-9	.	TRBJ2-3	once	CASSFAGSDTQYF	TGTGCCAGCAGCTTCGCAGGGTCAGATACGCAGTATTTT
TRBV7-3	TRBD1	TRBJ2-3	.	CASSPQGGQGRGTQYF	TGTGCCAGCAGCCCACAAGGTGGACAGGGAAGGGGTACGCAGTATTTT
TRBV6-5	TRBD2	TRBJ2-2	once	CASRGSGRNTGELFF	TGTGCCAGCAGAGGAAGCGGGAGAAACACCGGGGAGCTGTTTTTT
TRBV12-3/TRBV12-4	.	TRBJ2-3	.	CASSFEQNTQYF	TGTGCCAGCAGTTTTGAACAGAACACGCAGTATTTT
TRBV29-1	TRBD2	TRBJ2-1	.	CSGFPAASGPSDEQFF	TGCAGCGGATTCCCCGCGGCTAGCGGGCCCAGCGATGAGCAGTTCTTC
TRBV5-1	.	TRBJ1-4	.	CASSLLGLNEKLFF	TGCGCCAGCAGCTTGCTGGGCCTTAATGAAAAACTGTTTTTT
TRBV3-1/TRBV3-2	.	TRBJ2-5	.	CASSLQETQYF	TGTGCCAGCAGCCTCCAAGAGACCCAGTACTTC
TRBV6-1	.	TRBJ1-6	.	CASSEKGGANSPLHF	TGTGCCAGCAGTGAAAAGGGGGGGGCTAATTCACCCCTCCACTTT
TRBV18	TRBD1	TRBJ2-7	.	CASSPPSGQGSYEQYF	TGTGCCAGCTCACCACCGTCCGGACAGGGGTCCTACGAGCAGTACTTC
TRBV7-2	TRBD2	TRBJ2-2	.	CASSLRGRGSAGELFF	TGTGCCAGCAGCTTACGGGGGAGGGGCTCGGCCGGGGAGCTGTTTTTT
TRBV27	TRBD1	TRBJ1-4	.	CASSKRTGYATNEKLFF	TGTGCCAGCAGTAAAAGGACAGGGTATGCAACTAATGAAAAACTGTTTTTT
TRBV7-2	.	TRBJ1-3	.	CASSQGTSGNTIYF	TGTGCCAGCAGCCAGGGGACCTCTGGAAACACCATATATTTT
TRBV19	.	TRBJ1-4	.	CASSIEVSRTNEKLFF	TGTGCCAGTAGTATAGAAGTCTCGAGGACTAATGAAAAACTGTTTTTT
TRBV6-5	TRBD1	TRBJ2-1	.	CAAGQGGSYNEQFF	TGTGCCGCCGGACAGGGGGGCTCCTACAATGAGCAGTTCTTC
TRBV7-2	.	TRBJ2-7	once	CASSLEGNYEQYF	TGTGCCAGCAGCTTAGAAGGAAACTACGAGCAGTACTTC
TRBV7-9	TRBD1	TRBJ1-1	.	CASSLVSFGTDNTEAFF	TGTGCCAGCAGCTTAGTGAGTTTTGGGACAGATAACACTGAAGCTTTCTTT
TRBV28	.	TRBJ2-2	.	CASSKTGTPNTGELFF	TGTGCCAGCAGTAAAACCGGGACCCCGAACACCGGGGAGCTGTTTTTT
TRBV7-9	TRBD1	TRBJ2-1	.	CASSLTGGQNEQFF	TGTGCCAGCAGCTTGACAGGGGGCCAGAATGAGCAGTTCTTC
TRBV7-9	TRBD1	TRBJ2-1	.	CASSPPGTVYNEQFF	TGTGCCAGCAGCCCTCCCGGGACAGTATACAATGAGCAGTTCTTC
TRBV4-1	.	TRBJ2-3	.	CASSQDPSGSTDTQYF	TGCGCCAGCAGCCAAGATCCGAGCGGAAGCACAGATACGCAGTATTTT
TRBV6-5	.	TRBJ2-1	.	CASSTGGNPYNEQFF	TGTGCCAGCAGTACCGGGGGCAACCCCTACAATGAGCAGTTCTTC
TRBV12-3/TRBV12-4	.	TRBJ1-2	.	CASSPVGVGYTF	TGTGCCAGCAGTCCCGTCGGAGTCGGCTACACCTTC
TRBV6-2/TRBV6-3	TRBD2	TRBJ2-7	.	CASSHWASGRVTSYEQYF	TGTGCCAGCAGTCACTGGGCCAGCGGGAGGGTTACCTCCTACGAGCAGTACTTC
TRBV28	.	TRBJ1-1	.	CASNLRAGMNTEAFF	TGTGCCAGCAATTTACGAGCAGGGATGAACACTGAAGCTTTCTTT
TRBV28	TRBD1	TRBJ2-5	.	CASSFGTGGRQETQYF	TGTGCCAGCAGTTTCGGGACAGGGGGCCGGCAAGAGACCCAGTACTTC
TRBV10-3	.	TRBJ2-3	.	CAISGSVKDTQYF	TGTGCCATCAGCGGGAGTGTCAAAGATACGCAGTATTTT
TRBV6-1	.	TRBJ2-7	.	CASSEQGIYEQYF	TGTGCCAGCAGTGAGCAGGGGATCTACGAGCAGTACTTC
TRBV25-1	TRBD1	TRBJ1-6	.	CASSRDSDNSPLHF	TGTGCCAGCAGCCGGGACAGTGATAATTCACCCCTCCACTTT
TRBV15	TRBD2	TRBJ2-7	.	CATSRGGTSGEQYF	TGTGCCACCAGCAGAGGGGGGACTAGCGGGGAGCAGTACTTC
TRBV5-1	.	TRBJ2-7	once	CASSLSQSTYEQYF	TGCGCCAGCAGCTTGTCACAAAGTACCTACGAGCAGTACTTC
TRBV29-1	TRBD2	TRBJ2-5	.	CSVDGAKRERETQYF	TGCAGCGTTGACGGTGCTAAGCGGGAGCGAGAGACCCAGTACTTC
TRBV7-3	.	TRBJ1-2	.	CASSLSKYGYTF	TGTGCCAGCAGCCTTTCGAAATATGGCTACACCTTC
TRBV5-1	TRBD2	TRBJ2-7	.	CASSPLVTSDLLGEQYF	TGCGCCAGCAGCCCCTTGGTGACTAGCGATTTGTTAGGCGAGCAGTACTTC
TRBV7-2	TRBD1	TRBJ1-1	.	CASSLTGGGTEAFF	TGTGCCAGCAGCTTAACAGGGGGCGGCACTGAAGCTTTCTTT
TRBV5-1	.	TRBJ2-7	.	CASSLGAYEQYF	TGCGCCAGCAGCTTGGGGGCCTACGAGCAGTACTTC
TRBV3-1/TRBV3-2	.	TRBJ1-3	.	CASSQDLGRESGNTIYF	TGTGCCAGCAGCCAAGATCTGGGCAGGGAATCTGGAAACACCATATATTTT
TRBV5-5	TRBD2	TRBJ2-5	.	CASSLEGLATRGSKETQYF	TGTGCCAGCAGCTTGGAGGGACTAGCGACCAGGGGGTCCAAAGAGACCCAGTACTTC
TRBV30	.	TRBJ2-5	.	CAWDTQETQYF	TGTGCCTGGGACACTCAAGAGACCCAGTACTTC
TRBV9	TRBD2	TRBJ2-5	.	CASSPGLVETQYF	TGTGCCAGCAGCCCCGGACTAGTAGAGACCCAGTACTTC